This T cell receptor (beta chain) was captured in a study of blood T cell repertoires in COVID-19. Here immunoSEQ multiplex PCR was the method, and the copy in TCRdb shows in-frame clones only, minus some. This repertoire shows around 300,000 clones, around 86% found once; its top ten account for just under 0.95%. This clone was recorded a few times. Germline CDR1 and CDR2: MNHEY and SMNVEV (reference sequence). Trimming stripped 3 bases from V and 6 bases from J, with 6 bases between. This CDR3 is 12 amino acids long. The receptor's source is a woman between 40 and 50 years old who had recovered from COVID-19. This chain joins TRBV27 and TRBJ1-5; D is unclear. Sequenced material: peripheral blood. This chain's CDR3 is CASSFLGQPQHF. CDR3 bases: TGTGCCAGCAGTTTTCTCGGTCAGCCCCAGCATTTT.